This T cell receptor beta chain emerged from a study of cytomegalovirus exposure and HLA in healthy donors. PCR primers comprised 60 Vbeta and 13 Jbeta primers. Method: immunoSEQ multiplex PCR; TCRdb's copy keeps in-frame clones and lacks some. The sample carries about 170,000 clones, 82% recorded once. Per germline, CDR1 MDHEN and CDR2 SYDVKM. Trimming left V 6 bases short and J 1 base short, with 14 bases between. CDR3 length: 15 amino acids. This sequence originates from a male donor in good health and CMV-seronegative. The rearrangement links TRBV28 to TRBJ2-3; a possible D gene is TRBD1 (6 bases). The sample taken for sequencing was PBMCs. CDR3: CASSSVAGGTDTQYF. The CDR3 coding sequence is TGTGCCAGCAGCTCGGTGGCAGGGGGCACAGATACGCAGTATTTT.